The text below deals with one T cell receptor (beta chain). Its antigen is as yet unknown. Treatment denoted: some 20 received Ad26.COV2.S at low or high dose, single or two shots; about 5 received placebo; per-sample allocation not given. At day 63 after the first vaccine or placebo injection, samples were drawn. The data are from a study of Ad26.COV2.S vaccination and SARS-CoV-2 variants. Turning to the study itself: Donor was one of the participants in the Ad26.COV2.S arm of the COV1001 trial. Ad26.COV2.S, an intramuscular injection, was given once or twice 56 days apart.

The study, taken as a whole, reports: Total responses of T cells may have been underestimated by the analyses of TCR breadth and depth.

Clones were read by immunoSEQ multiplex PCR, and TCRdb kept only the in-frame ones, dropping some. The table lists hundreds of thousands of clones, around nine tenths of them singletons. The sample in question was peripheral blood, obtained in a trial of Ad26.COV2.S vaccine versus placebo. The sequence came from a person between 18 and 60 years old who received the Ad26.COV2.S COVID-19 vaccine or a placebo.

CDR3 nucleotides: TGCGCCAGCAGCGGGACCGAATACGAGCAGTACTTC. Its translation is CASSGTEYEQYF. The chain recombines TRBV10-2 with TRBJ2-7; D is tentatively TRBD1 or TRBD2 (5 bases each). Germline assignment: CDR1 WSHSY and CDR2 SAAADI. Between the trimmed V and J ends, which lost 6 bases and 4 bases, there was a span of 10 bases. CDR3 length: 12 residues.